The 4 T cell receptor beta chains presented below share a single source sample, sequenced in a study of post-analysis software for immune sequencing data. The study, taken as a whole, reports: Four to six TRBV segments appeared more often in patients than in controls, and TRBV5-6, TRBV5-1 and TRBV20-1 were among these.

No antigen has been identified for these receptors. TCR beta cDNA libraries included unique molecular identifiers. TCRdb recomputed calls from the PCR reads with MiXCR, one row per CDR3 protein. The table lists 750,000 to 950,000 distinct CDR3 sequences, about 57% of them singletons, with approximately 4.2% in the top ten. The source material was blood. Receptors were obtained from a girl aged 5-17 years with multiple sclerosis.

This rearrangement joins TRBV7-9 to TRBJ2-3; the D gene is possibly TRBD2 (6 bases). CDR3 length equals 14 residues. Germline V lookup: CDR1 SEHNR, CDR2 FQNEAQ (reference sequence). V lost 6 bases and J 2 bases, leaving 12 bases between the germline ends. The CDR3 protein is CASRQGGTTDTQYF. In nucleotides, the CDR3 is TGTGCCAGCAGACAAGGAGGGACCACAGATACGCAGTATTTT.

Ten or more counts support this clonotype. V is TRBV6-4 and J is TRBJ2-1; D may be TRBD1 (6 bases). This CDR3 is 15 amino acids long. Germline V gene lookup returns CDR1 MRHNA and CDR2 SNTAGT. The V gene lost 0 bases and the J gene lost 9 bases, with 15 bases spanning the gap. CDR3 amino acids: CASSDSNRESGEQFF. The CDR3 DNA reads TGTGCCAGCAGTGACTCTAACAGGGAAAGTGGTGAGCAGTTCTTC.

Comments on this clonotype: Compared with germline, one end of the junction differs, possibly owing to a read error. The chain links TRBV18 to TRBJ2-1; weak D call: TRBD1 (6 bases). The germline V gene has CDR1 KGHSH and CDR2 LQKENI. This CDR3 is built from 12 residues. The CDR3 DNA follows: TGTGCCAGCCCACCGGACAGCGATGAGCAGTTCTTC. Residues: CASPPDSDEQFF.

The rearrangement links TRBV7-2 to TRBJ2-3; 8 bases fit TRBD2. The germline V gene has CDR1 SGHTA and CDR2 FQGNSA. J was trimmed by 10 bases and V by 5 bases; bases with no gene match: 17. The CDR3 is 16 amino acids. CDR3 protein: CASSLKILAGGHPQYF. Written as DNA, the CDR3 is TGTGCCAGCAGCCTCAAAATTCTGGCGGGGGGCCATCCGCAGTATTTT.